The next 10 T cell receptor beta chains were all read from a single sample in a study of T cells in Graves' hyperthyroidism and ophthalmopathy. Amplified TCR beta CDR3 regions came from RNA transcripts. HTBI primers were used for first-round RT-PCR of the TCR CDR3. TCRdb itself ran the multiplex PCR reads through MiXCR, one entry per CDR3 protein. The sample holds hundreds of thousands of distinct CDR3 sequences, around 13% seen once. The sequenced sample consisted of blood. These receptors were obtained from a woman aged 18-29 years with Graves' hyperthyroidism.

There are many counts of this clonotype. The rearrangement joins TRBV28 to TRBJ2-7; no clear D. CDR1 MDHEN and CDR2 SYDVKM come from the germline V gene. There are 14 residues in the CDR3. V was cut by 3 bases and J by 2 bases, with 11 bases left in between. The CDR3 DNA reads as TGTGCCAGCAGTTTTAACAGAGGTACCTACGAGCAGTACTTC. Translation: CASSFNRGTYEQYF.

This clonotype came up a few times. V is TRBV19 and J is TRBJ2-7, with a possible D match to TRBD2 (6 bases). This CDR3 has 13 residues. CDR1 LNHDA and CDR2 SQIVND come from the germline V gene (reference sequence). V dropped 3 bases and J dropped 3 bases, with 9 bases sitting between them. The CDR3 nucleotides are TGTGCCAGTAGTATGTATAGCGGCTACGAGCAGTACTTC. Its translation is CASSMYSGYEQYF.

The table lists this clonotype with many counts. The rearrangement links TRBV4-2 to TRBJ2-7, with TRBD1 as a possible D gene (5 bases). Germline V lookup: CDR1 LGHNA, CDR2 YNFKEQ. This CDR3 contains 15 residues. Trimming cost V 3 bases and J 5 bases, with 17 bases left between them. The CDR3 region has the DNA TGTGCCAGCAGCCACTACGACTGGGGCCTCAACGAGCAGTACTTC. It yields the protein CASSHYDWGLNEQYF.

The J gene is TRBJ2-3, the V gene TRBV7-9; TRBD2 is a possible D gene (5 bases). The V end was cut by 6 bases, the J end by 6 bases, with 13 bases between. Per germline, CDR1 SEHNR and CDR2 FQNEAQ (reference sequence). The CDR3 loop spans 13 amino acids. The CDR3 DNA sequence: TGTGCCAGCAGTTTACGGGAATTTGATACGCAGTATTTT. The encoded protein is CASSLREFDTQYF.

This clonotype was picked up a small number of times. This chain connects TRBV10-2 to TRBJ1-4, with TRBD1 matching over 7 bases. After removal of 6 bases from V and 3 bases from J, the junction contained 7 bases not matched to a gene. The germline V gene encodes CDR1 WSHSY and CDR2 SAAADI. The CDR3 has 15 amino acids. This CDR3 reads CASRLTGQANEKLFF. CDR3 DNA sequence: TGCGCCAGCAGACTAACCGGACAGGCTAATGAAAAACTGTTTTTT.

This clonotype has just a few counts. The chain recombines TRBV6-1 with TRBJ1-2; D is perhaps TRBD1 (6 bases). The V gene lost 7 bases and the J gene lost 6 bases, with 18 bases spanning the gap. In germline, CDR1 is MNHNS, CDR2 SASEGT. The CDR3 is made up of 14 amino acids. The CDR3 sequence is CASKRRAGAHGYTF. The CDR3 DNA follows: TGTGCCAGCAAGAGGAGGGCAGGGGCCCATGGCTACACCTTC.

The V gene is TRBV14, the J gene TRBJ2-2; D is ambiguous. The CDR3 is 17 amino acids. The V gene lost 0 bases and the J gene lost 1 base, with 12 bases spanning the gap. CDR1 is SGHDN, CDR2 FVKESK, per germline. CDR3 nucleotide sequence: TGTGCCAGCAGCCAAGAGATCTGGTTGCGGAACACCGGGGAGCTGTTTTTT. It specifies CASSQEIWLRNTGELFF.

This clonotype came up a few times. This rearrangement joins TRBV25-1 to TRBJ1-6, with 10 nucleotides matching TRBD1. This CDR3 comprises 13 residues. The V gene's germline CDR1 is MGHDK and CDR2 SYGVNS. The V and J ends lost 6 bases and 9 bases, in that order; junction bases with no gene match: 2. DNA for the CDR3: TGTGCCAGCAGAGGACAGGGGGTTTCACCCCTCCACTTT. It codes for CASRGQGVSPLHF.

This clonotype was seen ten or more times. The chain links TRBV2 to TRBJ2-1; perhaps TRBD2 as D (6 bases). Germline V gene data show CDR1 as SNHLY and CDR2 as FYNNEI. V lost 5 bases to trimming and J lost 9 bases, with 14 bases between them. CDR3 size: 13 residues. The CDR3 loop reads CASSPAGSSEQFF. CDR3 DNA sequence: TGTGCCAGCAGTCCGGCCGGGAGCAGTGAGCAGTTCTTC.

This clonotype was seen many times. The chain employs TRBV20-1 and TRBJ1-5; D gene ambiguous. In germline, CDR1 is DFQATT, CDR2 SNEGSKA (reference sequence). The CDR3 consists of 13 residues. V lost 6 bases and J 5 bases, leaving 14 bases between the germline ends. CDR3 residues: CSARRGWDQPQHF. The CDR3 coding sequence is TGCAGTGCAAGGCGGGGATGGGATCAGCCCCAGCATTTT.